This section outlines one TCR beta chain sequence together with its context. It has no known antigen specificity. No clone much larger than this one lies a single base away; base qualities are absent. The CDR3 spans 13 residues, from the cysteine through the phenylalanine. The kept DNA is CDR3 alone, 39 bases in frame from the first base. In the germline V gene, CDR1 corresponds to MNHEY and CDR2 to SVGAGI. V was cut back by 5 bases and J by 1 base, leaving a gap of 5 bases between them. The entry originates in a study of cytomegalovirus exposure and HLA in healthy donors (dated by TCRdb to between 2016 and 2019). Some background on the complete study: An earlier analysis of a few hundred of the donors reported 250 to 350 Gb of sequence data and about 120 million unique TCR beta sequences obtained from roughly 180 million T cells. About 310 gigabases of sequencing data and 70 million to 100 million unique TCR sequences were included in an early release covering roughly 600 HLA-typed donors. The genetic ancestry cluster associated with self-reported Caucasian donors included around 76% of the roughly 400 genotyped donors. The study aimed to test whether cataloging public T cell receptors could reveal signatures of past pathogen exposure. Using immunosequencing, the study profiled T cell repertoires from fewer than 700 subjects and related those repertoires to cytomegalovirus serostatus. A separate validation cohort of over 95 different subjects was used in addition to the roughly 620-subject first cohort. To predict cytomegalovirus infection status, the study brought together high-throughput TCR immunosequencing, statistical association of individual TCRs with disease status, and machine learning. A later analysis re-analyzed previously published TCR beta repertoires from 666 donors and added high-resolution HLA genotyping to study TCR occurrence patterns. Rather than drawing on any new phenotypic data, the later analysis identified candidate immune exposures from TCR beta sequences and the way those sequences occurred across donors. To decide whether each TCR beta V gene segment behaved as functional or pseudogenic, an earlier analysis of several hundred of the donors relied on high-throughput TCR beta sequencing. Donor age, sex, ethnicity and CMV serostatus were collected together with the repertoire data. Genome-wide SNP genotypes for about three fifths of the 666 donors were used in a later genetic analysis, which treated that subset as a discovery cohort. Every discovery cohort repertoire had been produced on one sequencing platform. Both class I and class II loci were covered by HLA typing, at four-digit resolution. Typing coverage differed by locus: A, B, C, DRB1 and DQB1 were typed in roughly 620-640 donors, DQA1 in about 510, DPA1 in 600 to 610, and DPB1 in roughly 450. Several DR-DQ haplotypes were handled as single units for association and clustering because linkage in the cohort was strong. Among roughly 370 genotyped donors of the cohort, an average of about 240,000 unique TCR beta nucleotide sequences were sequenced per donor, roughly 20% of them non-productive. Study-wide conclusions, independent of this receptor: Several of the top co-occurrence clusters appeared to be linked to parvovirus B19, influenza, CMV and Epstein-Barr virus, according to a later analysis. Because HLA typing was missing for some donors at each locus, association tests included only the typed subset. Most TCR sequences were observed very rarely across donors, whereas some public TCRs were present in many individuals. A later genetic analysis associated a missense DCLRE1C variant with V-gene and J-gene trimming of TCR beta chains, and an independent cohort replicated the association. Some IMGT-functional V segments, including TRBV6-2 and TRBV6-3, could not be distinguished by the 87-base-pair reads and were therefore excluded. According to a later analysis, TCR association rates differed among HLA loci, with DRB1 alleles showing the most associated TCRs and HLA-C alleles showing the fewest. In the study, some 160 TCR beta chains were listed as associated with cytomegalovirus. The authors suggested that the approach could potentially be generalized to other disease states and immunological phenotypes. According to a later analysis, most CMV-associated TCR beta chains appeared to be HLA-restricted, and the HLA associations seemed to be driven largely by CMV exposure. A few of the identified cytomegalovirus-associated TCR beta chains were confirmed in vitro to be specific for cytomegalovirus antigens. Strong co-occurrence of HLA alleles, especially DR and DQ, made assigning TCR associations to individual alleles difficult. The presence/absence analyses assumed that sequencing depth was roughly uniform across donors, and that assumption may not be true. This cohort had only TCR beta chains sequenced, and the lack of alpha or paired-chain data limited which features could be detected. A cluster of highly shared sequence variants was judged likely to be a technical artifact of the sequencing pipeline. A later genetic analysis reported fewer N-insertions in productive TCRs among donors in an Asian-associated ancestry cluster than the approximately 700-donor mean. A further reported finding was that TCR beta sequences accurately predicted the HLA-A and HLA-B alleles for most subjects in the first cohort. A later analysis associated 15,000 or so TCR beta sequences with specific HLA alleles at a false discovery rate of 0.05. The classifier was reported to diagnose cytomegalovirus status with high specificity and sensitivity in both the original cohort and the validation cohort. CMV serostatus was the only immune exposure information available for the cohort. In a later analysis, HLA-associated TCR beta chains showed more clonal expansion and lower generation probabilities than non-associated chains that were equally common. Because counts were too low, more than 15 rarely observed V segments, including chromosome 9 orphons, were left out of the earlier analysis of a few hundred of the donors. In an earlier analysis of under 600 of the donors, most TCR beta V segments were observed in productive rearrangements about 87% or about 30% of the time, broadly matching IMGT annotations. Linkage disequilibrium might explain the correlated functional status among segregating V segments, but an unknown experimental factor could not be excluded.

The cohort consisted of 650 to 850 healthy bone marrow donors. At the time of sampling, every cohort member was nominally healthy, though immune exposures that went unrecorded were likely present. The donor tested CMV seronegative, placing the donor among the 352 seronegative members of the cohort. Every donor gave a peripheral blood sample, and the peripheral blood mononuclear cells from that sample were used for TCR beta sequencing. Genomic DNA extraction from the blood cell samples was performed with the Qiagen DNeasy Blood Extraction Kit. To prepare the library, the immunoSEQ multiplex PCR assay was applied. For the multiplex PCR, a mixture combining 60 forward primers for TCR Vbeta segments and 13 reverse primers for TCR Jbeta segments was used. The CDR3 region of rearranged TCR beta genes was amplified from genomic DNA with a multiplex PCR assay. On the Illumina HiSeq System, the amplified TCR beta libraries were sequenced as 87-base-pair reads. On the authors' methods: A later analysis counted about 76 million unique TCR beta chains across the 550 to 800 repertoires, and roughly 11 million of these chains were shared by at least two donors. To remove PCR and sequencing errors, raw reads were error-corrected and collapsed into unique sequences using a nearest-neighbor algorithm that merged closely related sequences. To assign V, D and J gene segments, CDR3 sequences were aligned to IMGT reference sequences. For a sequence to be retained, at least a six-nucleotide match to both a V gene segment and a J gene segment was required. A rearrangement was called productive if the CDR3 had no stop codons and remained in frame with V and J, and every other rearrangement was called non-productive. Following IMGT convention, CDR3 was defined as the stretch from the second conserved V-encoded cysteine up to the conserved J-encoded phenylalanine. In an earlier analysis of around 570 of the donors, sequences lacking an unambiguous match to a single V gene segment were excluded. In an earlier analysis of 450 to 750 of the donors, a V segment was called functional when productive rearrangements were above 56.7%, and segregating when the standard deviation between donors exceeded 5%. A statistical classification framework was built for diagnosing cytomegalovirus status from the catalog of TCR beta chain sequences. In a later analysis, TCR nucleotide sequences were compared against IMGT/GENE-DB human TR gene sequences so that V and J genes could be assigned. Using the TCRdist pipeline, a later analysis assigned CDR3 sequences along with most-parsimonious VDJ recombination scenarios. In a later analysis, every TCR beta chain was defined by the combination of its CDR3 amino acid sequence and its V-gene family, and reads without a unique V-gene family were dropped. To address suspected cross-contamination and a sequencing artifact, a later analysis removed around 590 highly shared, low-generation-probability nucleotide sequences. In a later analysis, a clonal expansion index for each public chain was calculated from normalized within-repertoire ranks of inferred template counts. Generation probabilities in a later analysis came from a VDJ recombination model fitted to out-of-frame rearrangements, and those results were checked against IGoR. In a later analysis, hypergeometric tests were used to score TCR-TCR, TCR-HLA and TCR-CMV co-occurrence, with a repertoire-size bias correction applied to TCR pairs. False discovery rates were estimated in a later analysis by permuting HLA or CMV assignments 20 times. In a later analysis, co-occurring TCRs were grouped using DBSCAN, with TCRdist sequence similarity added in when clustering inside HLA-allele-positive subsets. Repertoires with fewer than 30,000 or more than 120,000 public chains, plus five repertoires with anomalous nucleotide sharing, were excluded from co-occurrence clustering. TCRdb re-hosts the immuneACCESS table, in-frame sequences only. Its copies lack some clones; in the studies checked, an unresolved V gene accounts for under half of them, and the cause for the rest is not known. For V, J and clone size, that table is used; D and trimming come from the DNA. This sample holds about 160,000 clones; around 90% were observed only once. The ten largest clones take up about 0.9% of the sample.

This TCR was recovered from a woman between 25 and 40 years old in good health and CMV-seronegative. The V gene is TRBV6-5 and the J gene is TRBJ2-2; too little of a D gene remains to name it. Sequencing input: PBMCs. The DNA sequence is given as TGTGCCAGCAGTCACGGGAACACCGGGGAGCTGTTTTTT. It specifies CASSHGNTGELFF.